The following is a T cell receptor (beta chain) sequence with its context. Its target is not known. With constant-segment primers, 5'RACE yielded cDNA libraries of TCR alpha and TCR beta that carried sample barcodes and UMIs. Via MiXCR, TCRdb re-called the 5' RACE reads, giving one row per CDR3 protein. This sample yields 450,000 or so distinct CDR3 sequences, of which 15% to 25% are seen a single time; 8.4% belongs to the top ten. This record belongs to a study of T-cell memory formation after mild COVID-19. Study context: The two donors had largely donor-specific TCR clusters. The study's findings and limits: CD4+ contracting clones were found mainly in CM and EM, and CD8+ ones in EMRA. Second-wave clones that peaked on day 37 lacked confirmed SARS-CoV-2 specificity.

The specimen sequenced was PBMCs or a T cell subset sorted from them (not recorded which). This clonotype originated in an adult woman who had mild COVID-19 (a few samples of this study predate the infection). Cell type and time point are not known.

As DNA, the CDR3 is TGTGCCAGCACCCTAGGACAGGGGACAGATACGCAGTATTTT. Protein product: CASTLGQGTDTQYF. The rearrangement links TRBV12-3 or TRBV12-4 to TRBJ2-3; TRBD1 matches 9 bases. With V trimmed by 7 bases and J by 3 bases, 5 bases remained unmatched. The CDR3 has 14 residues.